This TCR beta chain is from a study of OX40 agonist ivuxolimab in advanced cancers. On the study more broadly: Patients received ivuxolimab, an agonistic anti-OX40 (CD134) antibody.

This clone was seen a few times. Its target is not known. Patients were excluded for autoimmune disease history or systemic immunosuppression. Produced via immunoSEQ multiplex PCR; TCRdb's table is partial and in-frame only. Here the sample spans roughly 56,000 clones, 82% being singletons. The CDR3 is made up of 15 amino acids. The germline CDR1 and CDR2 sequences are LNHNV and YYDKDF (reference sequence). V lost 2 bases to trimming and J lost 1 base, with 11 bases between them. Study-level findings and limits: In CD8+ T cells, expanded clones were on average more numerous than in CD4+.

This chain joins TRBV15 and TRBJ1-1, with D uncertain. The receptor comes from an adult with an advanced solid tumor such as melanoma, head and neck, liver or kidney cancer. This specimen was CD4+ or CD8+ T cells sorted from blood, taken in a trial of the OX40 agonist ivuxolimab. The CDR3 sequence: CATSRLGSGNTEAFF. Written as DNA, the CDR3 is TGTGCCACCAGCAGACTGGGCAGTGGGAACACTGAAGCTTTCTTT.